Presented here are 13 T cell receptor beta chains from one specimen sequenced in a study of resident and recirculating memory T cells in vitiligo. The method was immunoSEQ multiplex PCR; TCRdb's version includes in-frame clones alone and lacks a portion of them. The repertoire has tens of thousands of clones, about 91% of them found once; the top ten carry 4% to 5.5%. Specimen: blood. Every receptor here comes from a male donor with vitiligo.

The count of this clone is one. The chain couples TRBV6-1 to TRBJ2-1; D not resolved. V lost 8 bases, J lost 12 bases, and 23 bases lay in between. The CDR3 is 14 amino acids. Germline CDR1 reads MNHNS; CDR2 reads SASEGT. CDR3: CASGLSGTLKGQFF. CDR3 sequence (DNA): TGTGCCAGCGGTTTGTCAGGTACCCTCAAAGGGCAGTTCTTC.

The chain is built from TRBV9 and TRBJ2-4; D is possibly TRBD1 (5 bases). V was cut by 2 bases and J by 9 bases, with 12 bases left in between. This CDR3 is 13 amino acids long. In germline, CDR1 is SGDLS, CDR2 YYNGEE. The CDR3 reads CASSVAQGTIQYF. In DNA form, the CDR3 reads TGTGCCAGCAGCGTGGCGCAGGGCACCATTCAGTACTTC.

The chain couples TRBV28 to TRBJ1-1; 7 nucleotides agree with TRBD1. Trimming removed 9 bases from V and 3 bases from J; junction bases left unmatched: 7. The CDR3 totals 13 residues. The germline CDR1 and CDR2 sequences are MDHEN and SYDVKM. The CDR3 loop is CASSPTGYTEAFF. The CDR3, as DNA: TGTGCCAGTTCTCCGACAGGGTACACTGAAGCTTTCTTT.

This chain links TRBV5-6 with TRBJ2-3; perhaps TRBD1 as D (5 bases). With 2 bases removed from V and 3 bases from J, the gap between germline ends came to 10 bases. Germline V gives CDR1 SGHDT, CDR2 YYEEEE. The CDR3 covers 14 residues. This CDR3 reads CASSFTSGTDTQYF. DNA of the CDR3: TGTGCCAGCAGCTTCACCTCAGGGACAGATACGCAGTATTTT.

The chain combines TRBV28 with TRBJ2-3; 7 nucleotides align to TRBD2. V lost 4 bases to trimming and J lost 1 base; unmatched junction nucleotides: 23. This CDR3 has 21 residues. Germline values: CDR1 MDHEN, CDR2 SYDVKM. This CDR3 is CASSSRNATAGPLVGTDTQYF. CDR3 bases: TGTGCCAGCAGTTCAAGGAACGCGACAGCGGGGCCCTTGGTAGGCACAGATACGCAGTATTTT.

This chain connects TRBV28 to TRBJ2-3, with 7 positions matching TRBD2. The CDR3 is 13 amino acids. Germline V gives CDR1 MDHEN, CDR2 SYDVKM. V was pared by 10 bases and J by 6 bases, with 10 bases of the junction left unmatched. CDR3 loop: CATEAGELDTQYF. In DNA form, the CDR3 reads TGTGCCACGGAGGCGGGAGAATTGGATACGCAGTATTTT. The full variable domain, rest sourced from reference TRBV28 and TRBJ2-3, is DVKVTQSSRYLVKRTGEKVFLECVQDMDHENMFWYRQDPGLGLRLIYFSYDVKMKEKGDIPEGYSVSREKKERFSLILESASTNQTSMYLCATEAGELDTQYFGPGTRLTVL.

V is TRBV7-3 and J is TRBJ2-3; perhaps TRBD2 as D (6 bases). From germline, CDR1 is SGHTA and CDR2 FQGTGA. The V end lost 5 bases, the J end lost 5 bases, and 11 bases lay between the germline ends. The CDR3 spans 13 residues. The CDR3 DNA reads TGTGCCAGCAGCGTACTAGCTAAAGATACGCAGTATTTT. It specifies CASSVLAKDTQYF.

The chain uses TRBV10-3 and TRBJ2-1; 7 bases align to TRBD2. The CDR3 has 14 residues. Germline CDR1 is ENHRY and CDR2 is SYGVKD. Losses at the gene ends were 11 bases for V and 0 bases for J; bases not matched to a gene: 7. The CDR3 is CAAGGGSSYNEQFF. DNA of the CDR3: TGTGCCGCCGGAGGCGGGAGCTCCTACAATGAGCAGTTCTTC.

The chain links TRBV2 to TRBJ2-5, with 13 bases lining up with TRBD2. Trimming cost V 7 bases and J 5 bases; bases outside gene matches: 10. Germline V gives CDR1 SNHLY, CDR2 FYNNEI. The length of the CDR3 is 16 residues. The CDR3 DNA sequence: TGTGCCAGCAAAATACCGGGACTAGCGGGACAGGAGACCCAGTACTTC. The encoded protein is CASKIPGLAGQETQYF.

The CDR3 region has the DNA TGTGCCAGCAGCCCCCCGGGACAGCCGACCTACGAGCAGTACTTC. It encodes CASSPPGQPTYEQYF. The chain has TRBV7-9 and TRBJ2-7; 7 bases fit TRBD1. The CDR3 runs to 15 residues. V trimming: 5 bases; J trimming: 2 bases; junction bases outside the gene matches: 9. CDR1 is SEHNR and CDR2 is FQNEAQ in the germline V gene (reference sequence).

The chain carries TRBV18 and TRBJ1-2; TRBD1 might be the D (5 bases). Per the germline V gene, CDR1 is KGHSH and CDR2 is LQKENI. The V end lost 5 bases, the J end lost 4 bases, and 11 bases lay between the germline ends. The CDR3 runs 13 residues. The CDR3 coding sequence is TGTGCCAGCTCAGCAGACAGCATCTATGGCTACACCTTC. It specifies CASSADSIYGYTF.

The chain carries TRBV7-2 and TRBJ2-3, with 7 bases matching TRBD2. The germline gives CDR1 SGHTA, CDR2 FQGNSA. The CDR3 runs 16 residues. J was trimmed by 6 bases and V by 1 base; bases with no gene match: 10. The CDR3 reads CASSLGLAREADTQYF. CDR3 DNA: TGTGCCAGCAGCTTAGGACTAGCCAGGGAGGCGGATACGCAGTATTTT. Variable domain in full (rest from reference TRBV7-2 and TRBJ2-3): GAGVSQSPSNKVTEKGKDVELRCDPISGHTALYWYRQSLGQGLEFLIYFQGNSAPDKSGLPSDRFSAERTGGSVSTLTIQRTQQEDSAVYLCASSLGLAREADTQYFGPGTRLTVL.

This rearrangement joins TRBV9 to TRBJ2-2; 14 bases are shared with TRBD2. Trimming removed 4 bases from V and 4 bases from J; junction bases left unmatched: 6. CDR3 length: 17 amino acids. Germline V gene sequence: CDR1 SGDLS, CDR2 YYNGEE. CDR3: CASSPRLAGGITGELFF. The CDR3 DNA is TGTGCCAGCAGCCCCCGACTAGCGGGAGGGATCACCGGGGAGCTGTTTTTT.